The clone carrying this T cell receptor beta chain was counted ten times or more. TCRdb recomputed calls from the multiplex PCR reads with MiXCR, one row per CDR3 protein. The profile shows about 270,000 distinct CDR3 sequences, 30% of them singletons. The CDR3 is made up of 15 amino acids. Trimming cost V 4 bases and J 7 bases, with 23 bases left between them. Germline-derived CDR1 and CDR2 are SQVTM and ANQGSEA. These data originate in a study of breast tumors, draining lymph nodes, adjacent tissues. Axillary draining lymph nodes of breast cancer patients supplied the node samples. Sequencing used axillary lymph node tissue. The chain has TRBV29-1 and TRBJ2-7; D not resolved. The clonotype originates from a female donor with breast cancer. Some clones in this sample may be carry-over from other donors' samples. CDR3 protein: CSVVAVGHLLREQYF. DNA of the CDR3: TGCAGCGTTGTTGCGGTTGGTCATCTACTCCGGGAGCAGTACTTC.